A single sample is the source of the 30 T cell receptor beta chains below, sequenced in a study of human T cells and chemical hapten exposure. Noted time point: patch test 1, 2 weeks after DPC sensitization. The sample's treatment: therapeutic diphenylcyclopropenone sensitization with weekly scalp DPC. MiXCR, run by TCRdb on the RACE reads, gives a single entry per CDR3 protein. This table holds about 70,000 distinct CDR3 sequences, 9.8% found once. Here the sequenced sample was whole blood, taken in connection with sensitization to the hapten diphenylcyclopropenone (DPC). Receptors originate from a woman aged 40 to 50 with alopecia areata. Some clones in this sample may be carry-over from other donors' samples.

In its sample, this clonotype was seen many times. This rearrangement joins TRBV7-9 to TRBJ2-2; possibly TRBD2 for D (6 bases). This CDR3 is built from 15 residues. The V gene's germline CDR1 is SEHNR and CDR2 FQNEAQ (reference sequence). The V and J ends lost 2 bases and 4 bases respectively, with 11 bases between them. The DNA of the CDR3 is TGTGCCAGCAGCTTATTTGGAGGGGCCACCGGGGAGCTGTTTTTT. It translates to CASSLFGGATGELFF.

This clonotype showed up just once. The gene calls are TRBV2 and TRBJ2-3; perhaps TRBD2 as D (5 bases). The CDR3 sequence is 15 residues long. Germline V CDR1 and CDR2: SNHLY, FYNNEI. V dropped 2 bases and J dropped 4 bases, with 13 bases sitting between them. DNA for the CDR3: TGTGCCAGCAGTGAATCGGGATTTGGGCCAGATACGCAGTATTTT. Amino acids: CASSESGFGPDTQYF.

The J gene is TRBJ2-3, the V gene TRBV6-2 or TRBV6-3; D may be TRBD2 (5 bases). CDR1 and CDR2 (germline): MNHEY, SVGEGT. The CDR3 has 11 residues. The ends were cut back, 2 bases at V and 8 bases at J, with 5 bases in the middle. The CDR3 loop reads CASSYSGTQYF. The CDR3 DNA sequence: TGTGCCAGCAGTTACAGCGGTACGCAGTATTTT.

This clonotype was seen at least ten times. This chain connects TRBV10-3 to TRBJ2-7; no firm D call. This CDR3 is 14 amino acids long. Trimming pared 6 bases from V and 4 bases from J, leaving 16 bases between. Germline V gene lookup returns CDR1 ENHRY and CDR2 SYGVKD. Here the CDR3 DNA reads TGTGCCATCAGCATCGGACGGAGTAATTACGAGCAGTACTTC. This codes for CAISIGRSNYEQYF.

The chain employs TRBV9 and TRBJ2-1, with 8 positions matching TRBD2. Germline CDR1 and CDR2: SGDLS and YYNGEE. With V trimmed by 0 bases and J by 9 bases, 8 bases remained unmatched. The CDR3 runs to 15 residues. CDR3 residues: CASSVDRTSISEQFF. DNA of the CDR3: TGTGCCAGCAGCGTAGATCGGACTAGCATAAGTGAGCAGTTCTTC.

There are many counts of this clonotype. The chain recombines TRBV7-8 with TRBJ2-7; D may match TRBD1 or TRBD2 (5 bases each). V was trimmed by 1 base and J by 3 bases, leaving 10 bases between them. Germline assignment: CDR1 SGHVS and CDR2 FQNEAQ. The CDR3 contains 14 residues. The CDR3 nucleotides read TGTGCCAGCAGCTTAGTACAGGCGGGCTACGAGCAGTACTTC. Its protein is CASSLVQAGYEQYF.

This clonotype was counted ten times or more. One junction end disagrees with the germline gene, perhaps due to a read error. The chain uses TRBV20-1 and TRBJ1-2; 7 nucleotides align to TRBD1. The CDR3 loop spans 11 amino acids. Germline CDR1 DFQATT, CDR2 SNEGSKA (reference sequence). This CDR3 is CSAPRQGHTAF. DNA of the CDR3: TGCAGTGCTCCCCGACAGGGCCACACGGCCTTC.

This clonotype appeared many times. The CDR3 protein is CASSYRTGSGQYF. CDR3 sequence (DNA): TGTGCCAGCAGCTACCGGACAGGAAGCGGGCAGTACTTC. The chain couples TRBV5-8 to TRBJ2-7; 7 nucleotides line up with TRBD1. Per germline, CDR1 SGHTS and CDR2 YDEGEE. The CDR3 consists of 13 residues. The trim removed 3 bases at V and 9 bases at J, leaving 9 bases unmatched.

This clonotype was picked up many times. The rearrangement uses TRBV20-1 and TRBJ2-5; 12 bases are shared with TRBD2. From germline, CDR1 is DFQATT and CDR2 SNEGSKA (reference sequence). The CDR3 consists of 16 residues. Unmatched junction bases numbered 10, after V lost 6 bases and J lost 2 bases. This CDR3 reads CSARSGLAGPQETQYF. The DNA for the CDR3 is TGCAGTGCCCGGTCGGGACTAGCGGGTCCTCAAGAGACCCAGTACTTC.

This clonotype came up many times. The chain recombines TRBV5-1 with TRBJ1-3; D is perhaps TRBD1 (5 bases). CDR3 size: 16 residues. Trimming took 3 bases from V and 1 from J, leaving 14 bases between them. Germline V gene sequence: CDR1 SGHRS, CDR2 YFSETQ. In DNA, the CDR3 is TGCGCCAGCAGCTCCGAGGGGACCGTTTCTGGAAACACCATATATTTT. Amino acid sequence: CASSSEGTVSGNTIYF.

This rearrangement joins TRBV9 to TRBJ2-2, with 8 bases matching TRBD2. The germline CDR1 and CDR2 sequences are SGDLS and YYNGEE. Trimming removed 0 bases from V and 1 base from J; junction bases left unmatched: 11. The CDR3 is 19 residues long. CDR3: CASSVAGGGRARNTGELFF. Written as DNA, the CDR3 is TGTGCCAGCAGCGTAGCCGGGGGGGGCAGGGCCCGGAACACCGGGGAGCTGTTTTTT.

In its sample, this clonotype was seen many times. V and J are TRBV3-1 and TRBJ2-1; TRBD1 or TRBD2 may be the D gene (7 bases each). Between the trimmed V and J ends, which lost 4 bases and 0 bases, there was a span of 13 bases. CDR3 length: 16 amino acids. Germline V CDR1 and CDR2: LGHDT, YNNKEL (reference sequence). CDR3 amino acids: CASSRGGQSSYNEQFF. Here the CDR3 DNA reads TGTGCCAGCAGCCGGGGGGGACAGAGCTCCTACAATGAGCAGTTCTTC.

This clonotype was observed many times. The rearrangement links TRBV19 to TRBJ2-1; TRBD1 matches 8 bases. Trimming cost V 5 bases and J 3 bases; bases outside gene matches: 6. Germline loops: CDR1 LNHDA, CDR2 SQIVND (reference sequence). This CDR3 region has 15 residues. In DNA form, the CDR3 reads TGTGCCAGTAGTGCGCGGACAGGGCTCTACAATGAGCAGTTCTTC. Amino acid sequence: CASSARTGLYNEQFF.

This clonotype was seen at least ten times. V and J are TRBV11-2 and TRBJ2-3; no reliable D call. The germline V and J ends were trimmed by 1 base and 2 bases, with 10 bases remaining between them. Looked up from germline, CDR1 is SGHAT and CDR2 is FQNNGV. CDR3 length: 15 residues. The CDR3 DNA is TGTGCCAGCAGCTTAGGTAGAATGGTCACAGATACGCAGTATTTT. Its protein product is CASSLGRMVTDTQYF.

This clonotype was detected only once. A single base separates this from a much larger clone, so it may be a read error. The gene calls are TRBV5-6 and TRBJ1-2; D gene ambiguous. This CDR3 has 14 amino acids. Germline V gene sequence: CDR1 SGHDT, CDR2 YYEEEE. CDR3 in DNA: TGTGTCAGCAGCCGGGCGACGGTTCTCTGGAGCTACACCTTC. This codes for CVSSRATVLWSYTF.

Worth noting for this clonotype: The junction departs from the called germline gene at one end, perhaps through a read error. CDR3 nucleotides: TGTGCCAGCAGCCAAACTTGGGAAAACACCGGGGAGCTGTATTTT. Amino acid sequence: CASSQTWENTGELYF. The chain couples TRBV4-2 to TRBJ2-2, with a weak D call TRBD2 (5 bases). Looked up from germline, CDR1 is LGHNA and CDR2 is YNFKEQ. The CDR3 extends over 15 amino acids.

This clonotype was counted a few times. The V call is TRBV12-3 or TRBV12-4, the J call TRBJ2-3, with D perhaps TRBD1 (6 bases). The length of the CDR3 is 14 residues. V dropped 5 bases and J dropped 1 base, with 10 bases sitting between them. CDR3 region: CASSPRQGTDTQYF. The CDR3 DNA reads TGTGCCAGCAGTCCGCGACAGGGCACAGATACGCAGTATTTT.

This clonotype has at least ten counts. The rearrangement joins TRBV12-3 or TRBV12-4 to TRBJ2-1, with D perhaps assigned TRBD1 or TRBD2 (5 bases each). The CDR3 spans 14 residues. The V and J ends lost 7 bases and 7 bases respectively, with 17 bases between them. CDR3 loop: CASTPGPLKNEQFF. Written as DNA, the CDR3 is TGTGCCAGCACCCCGGGACCCTTGAAAAATGAGCAGTTCTTC.

This chain uses TRBV24-1 with TRBJ2-1; the D gene is possibly TRBD2 (5 bases). The germline V gene has CDR1 KGHDR and CDR2 SFDVKD. The CDR3 covers 13 residues. The V end lost 4 bases, the J end lost 7 bases, and 10 bases lay between the germline ends. The CDR3 protein is CATSDNTRNEQFF. The CDR3 nucleotides read TGTGCCACCAGTGACAATACTAGAAATGAGCAGTTCTTC.

The table lists this clonotype with a few counts. This chain links TRBV7-3 with TRBJ1-2; 7 bases map to TRBD1. This CDR3 comprises 15 residues. J gave up 4 bases and V 5 bases, and 10 bases lay outside the gene matches. CDR1 SGHTA and CDR2 FQGTGA come from the germline V gene. The CDR3 here is CASSLTGEGGYGYTF. The CDR3 DNA reads TGTGCCAGCAGCCTCACAGGGGAGGGCGGCTATGGCTACACCTTC.

The chain joins TRBV5-1 to TRBJ1-2; D may be TRBD1 (6 bases). The V end was cut by 7 bases, the J end by 8 bases, with 18 bases between. CDR1 SGHRS and CDR2 YFSETQ come from the germline V gene. CDR3 size: 13 residues. CDR3 bases: TGCGCCAGCTTCCCAGGCGGGGGCGGCGGCTACACCTTC. It yields the protein CASFPGGGGGYTF.

This clonotype came up many times. V usage is TRBV19 and J usage is TRBJ1-2, with D perhaps TRBD1 (6 bases). The V gene's germline CDR1 is LNHDA and CDR2 SQIVND (reference sequence). CDR3 length: 14 residues. Trimming stripped 5 bases from V and 8 bases from J, with 18 bases between. CDR3 DNA: TGTGCCAGTAGTCTCCAGGGGCGCATATCGGGCTACACCTTC. Encoded protein: CASSLQGRISGYTF.

This clonotype has only a few counts. The chain joins TRBV6-2 or TRBV6-3 to TRBJ1-5, with D possibly TRBD1 on 5 matching bases. Trimming shortened V by 3 bases and J by 11 bases, and 11 bases separated the two germline ends. CDR3 length: 12 residues. The V gene's germline CDR1 is MNHEY and CDR2 SVGEGT. CDR3 sequence: CASSYQGLAQHF. The CDR3 DNA reads TGTGCCAGCAGTTATCAGGGATTGGCCCAGCATTTT.

At least ten counts were recorded for this clonotype. This chain uses TRBV27 with TRBJ2-1; 9 positions match TRBD1. Trimming at V came to 7 bases and at J to 9 bases, leaving 7 bases not matched to a gene. Germline values: CDR1 MNHEY, CDR2 SMNVEV (reference sequence). The CDR3 extends over 13 amino acids. CDR3 DNA sequence: TGTGCCAGCAACCGGGACAGGGTCGGTGAGCAGTTCTTC. Residues: CASNRDRVGEQFF.

This clonotype was seen a handful of times. This chain joins TRBV4-1 and TRBJ2-7, with 7 bases identical to TRBD1. From germline, CDR1 is MGHRA and CDR2 YSYEKL. The CDR3 is 13 residues long. V lost 5 bases and J lost 3; bases outside the gene matches: 4. CDR3 amino acids: CASSDRVNYEQYF. In DNA, the CDR3 is TGCGCCAGCAGCGACAGGGTCAACTACGAGCAGTACTTC.

V and J are TRBV4-3 and TRBJ2-3; the D is unclear. Looked up from germline, CDR1 is LGHNA and CDR2 is YSLEER. V was clipped by 0 bases and J by 8 bases, with 15 bases between them. CDR3 size: 15 residues. The CDR3 loop reads CASSQDLAAPPTQYF. The CDR3 DNA reads TGCGCCAGCAGCCAAGATTTGGCGGCACCTCCTACGCAGTATTTT.

V usage is TRBV20-1 and J usage is TRBJ2-1; TRBD2 agrees at 11 bases. CDR1 is DFQATT, CDR2 SNEGSKA, per germline (reference sequence). V shed 8 bases, J shed 7 bases, and the junction held 7 bases outside the gene matches. The CDR3 runs to 13 residues. Here the CDR3 DNA reads TGCAGTTTTAGCGGGGGGGCGTATAATGAGCAGTTCTTC. Protein product: CSFSGGAYNEQFF.

This clonotype was counted at least ten times. The chain combines TRBV20-1 with TRBJ2-7; perhaps TRBD1 as D (7 bases). The germline CDR1 and CDR2 sequences are DFQATT and SNEGSKA (reference sequence). This CDR3 spans 17 amino acids. V lost 3 bases, J lost 7 bases, and 28 bases lay in between. The CDR3 spells CSARKAGGGAYTREQYF. The CDR3 DNA sequence: TGCAGTGCTAGGAAGGCCGGAGGGGGCGCGTACACTCGGGAGCAGTACTTC.

In its sample, this clonotype was seen many times. The rearrangement uses TRBV4-2 and TRBJ2-3; D is possibly TRBD2 (5 bases). The V gene's germline CDR1 is LGHNA and CDR2 YNFKEQ. Between the trimmed V and J ends, which lost 1 base and 4 bases, there was a span of 12 bases. CDR3 length: 15 amino acids. CDR3 amino acids: CASSQVIRGADTQYF. For the CDR3, the DNA is TGTGCCAGCAGCCAAGTTATTCGGGGTGCAGATACGCAGTATTTT.

This clonotype was counted ten times or more. The rearrangement joins TRBV4-3 to TRBJ1-1, with unresolved D. The CDR3 contains 16 residues. Trimming stripped 0 bases from V and 1 base from J, with 12 bases between. Germline V gene data show CDR1 as LGHNA and CDR2 as YSLEER. DNA for the CDR3: TGCGCCAGCAGCCAAGATGTCCCAGGTTGGAACACTGAAGCTTTCTTT. Translation: CASSQDVPGWNTEAFF.